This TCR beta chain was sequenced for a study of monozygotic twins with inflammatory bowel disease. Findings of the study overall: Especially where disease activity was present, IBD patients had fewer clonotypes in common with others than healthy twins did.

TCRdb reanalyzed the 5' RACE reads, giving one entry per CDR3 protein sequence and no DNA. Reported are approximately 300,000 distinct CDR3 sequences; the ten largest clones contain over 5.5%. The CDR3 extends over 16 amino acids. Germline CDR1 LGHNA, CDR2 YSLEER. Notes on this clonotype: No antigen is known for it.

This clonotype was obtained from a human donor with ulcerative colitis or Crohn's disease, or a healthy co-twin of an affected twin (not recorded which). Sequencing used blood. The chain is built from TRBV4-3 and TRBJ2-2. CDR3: CASSQDLTASTGELFF.